The clone carrying this TCR beta chain has more than one count but fewer than ten. Germline CDR1 is GTSNPN and CDR2 is SVGIG (reference sequence). V lost 1 base and J lost 2, with 12 bases in between. This CDR3 has 16 residues. The record originates from a study of regulatory T cells in long-lasting Graves disease. To make TCR beta libraries, researchers used iRepertoire HTBI primers and Arm-PCR of CDR3 regions. TCRdb independently ran MiXCR on the multiplex PCR reads; one entry per CDR3 protein. This sample carries some 500,000 distinct CDR3 sequences, roughly 13% of them seen once, and the ten largest clones take approximately 9.3%. As to time point: newly diagnosed GD, antithyroid drugs for less than 3 months. Generation of the TCR library employed RNA extracted from PBMCs. This same sample was also taken into another study, of T cells in Graves' hyperthyroidism and ophthalmopathy.

The receptor was derived from a man aged 30 to 39 with Graves disease. Material: peripheral blood mononuclear cells (PBMCs), obtained at new diagnosis, from a patient treated with antithyroid drugs. The gene calls are TRBV30 and TRBJ2-6; D is possibly TRBD2 (5 bases). CDR3 DNA sequence: TGTGCCTGGAGTGCCGAGGGTTGGGCTGGGGCCAACGTCCTGACTTTC. It specifies CAWSAEGWAGANVLTF.